These T cell receptor beta chains were read from a single sample in a study of blood T cell repertoires in COVID-19. The data were produced by immunoSEQ multiplex PCR, yet TCRdb's version contains in-frame clones alone and is incomplete. The table includes a few hundred thousand clones, about 91% detected once. Sequencing input: peripheral blood. These receptors originate from a person aged 18-35 years with COVID-19, enrolled during active disease. Both conserved end residues are part of each CDR3. The D gene is left open where the match is weak. A clone size is listed for some rows: how often the clone was seen (once, few, many), or a class if it is expanded.

TGTGCCAGCAGCTTAATCCAGGCCGCGAACACCGGGGAGCTGTTTTTT CASSLIQAANTGELFF TRBJ2-2 TRBV7-9 NA NA
TGTGCCAGCAGCCGAGTGGTGGGACTAGGCGGGGAGACCCAGTACTTC CASSRVVGLGGETQYF TRBJ2-5 TRBV7-8 TRBD2 NA
TGTGCCAGTAGTAGAACAGGGGGCAATCAGCCCCAGCATTTT CASSRTGGNQPQHF TRBJ1-5 TRBV19 TRBD1 NA
TGTGCCAGTACTCAGACGGATTGGGACACCCACACCTTC CASTQTDWDTHTF TRBJ1-2 TRBV19 NA NA
TGCGCCAGCAGCTTGTTTCGAGGGACAGGGCGCAATGAGCAGTTCTTC CASSLFRGTGRNEQFF TRBJ2-1 TRBV5-1 TRBD1 NA
TGCACCGCCTCCAGGGGGAGTACCTACGAGCAGTACTTC CTASRGSTYEQYF TRBJ2-7 TRBV29-1 TRBD1 NA
TGTGCCAGCAGCCCGAGGGGGGGGCGCAGTTCACCCCTCCACTTT CASSPRGGRSSPLHF TRBJ1-6 TRBV9 NA NA
TGTGCCAGCAGCGAGGGGGCGGCCTGGGACGAGCAGTACTTC CASSEGAAWDEQYF TRBJ2-7 TRBV9 TRBD1 NA
TGTGCCAGCAGCTTTGGGGGGGGCGCGGATGAGCAGTTCTTC CASSFGGGADEQFF TRBJ2-1 TRBV7-9 NA NA
TGTGCCAGTAGTCAAGGGGGACTAGCGGCCTACAATGAGCAGTTCTTC CASSQGGLAAYNEQFF TRBJ2-1 TRBV19 TRBD2 NA
TGTGCCAGCAGCCCCGGACAAGTTAACTATGGCTACACCTTC CASSPGQVNYGYTF TRBJ1-2 TRBV5-4 NA NA
TGTGCCAGCGGACGGGACAGTACGCAGTATTTT CASGRDSTQYF TRBJ2-3 TRBV27 TRBD1 once
TGTGCCAGCAGATACGGGACAGGGGGCGCCGGCTATGGCTACACCTTC CASRYGTGGAGYGYTF TRBJ1-2 TRBV2 TRBD1 NA
TGTGCCAGCAGCTTAGGCCGGGGGGATTTTCAGTTCTTC CASSLGRGDFQFF TRBJ2-1 TRBV13 TRBD2 NA
TGTGCCAGCAGGGGCGCTCTCTCTTACAATGAGCAGTTCTTC CASRGALSYNEQFF TRBJ2-1 TRBV27 NA NA
TGCGCCAGTTCCGGGACTCTGGACTCCTACGAGCAGTACTTC CASSGTLDSYEQYF TRBJ2-7 TRBV5-1 NA once
TGTGCCAGCAGCCCTCCAACAGGGGGATACGAGCAGTACTTC CASSPPTGGYEQYF TRBJ2-7 TRBV7-9 TRBD1 NA
TGCGCCAGCAGCCAAGGACAGGGCTATGGCTACACCTTC CASSQGQGYGYTF TRBJ1-2 TRBV5-1 TRBD1 NA
TGCGCCAGCACCGACAGGGCCCCGGGGACCGGGGAGCTGTTTTTT CASTDRAPGTGELFF TRBJ2-2 TRBV5-1 TRBD1 NA
TGTGCCAGCAGCTCCCACCGATGGATTACAGAGATTTTTGTCACCGGGGAGCTGTTTTTT CASSSHRWITEIFVTGELFF TRBJ2-2 TRBV7-8 NA NA
TGTGCCAGCAGTATCGGGGAGACCCAGTACTTC CASSIGETQYF TRBJ2-5 TRBV6-5 NA NA
TGTGCCAGCAGCTTAATCCCCTTAGCGGGAACGGGGCAAGAGACCCAGTACTTC CASSLIPLAGTGQETQYF TRBJ2-5 TRBV7-2 TRBD2 NA
TGTGCCAGCAGTCCACAGTGGGCAGATACGCAGTATTTT CASSPQWADTQYF TRBJ2-3 TRBV28 NA NA
TGTGCCAGCAAGGAGGGGACTAACTATGGCTACACCTTC CASKEGTNYGYTF TRBJ1-2 TRBV6-5 NA few
TGTGCCAGCAGCTCCCTGGCGGGGGTGGTGAACACTGAAGCTTTCTTT CASSSLAGVVNTEAFF TRBJ1-1 TRBV27 NA NA
TGTGCCAGCAAGGAGGGCCCGTACGAGCAGTACTTC CASKEGPYEQYF TRBJ2-7 TRBV2 NA NA
TGTGCCAGCAGTGAAGGAGAGGTTACACCCCTCCACTTT CASSEGEVTPLHF TRBJ1-6 TRBV6-1 NA NA
TGTGCCACCAGTGATCCCCGGGGTCGCGGCTATGGCTACACCTTC CATSDPRGRGYGYTF TRBJ1-2 TRBV24-1 NA once